This TCR beta chain was identified in a study of T cell repertoires in cytomegalovirus infection. Overall study: Both a matching HLA type and CMV infection were indicated by public TCR beta signatures.

Regarding the study as a whole: CMV-specific TCR beta clonotypes restricted by HLA-C were the ones dominating the ex vivo response. Based on cumulative public TCR beta family frequency, carriers of CMV plus the relevant HLA were identified.

This clonotype was counted many times. What it recognizes is unknown. Germline CDR1 is MGHDK and CDR2 is SYGVNS. Trimming shortened V by 4 bases and J by 1 base, and 14 bases separated the two germline ends. This CDR3 has 16 amino acids. Via MiXCR, TCRdb re-called the reads, giving one row per CDR3 protein. Altogether approximately 250,000 distinct CDR3 sequences are present, approximately 13% being singletons, with the ten largest covering under 2%. The sequenced sample was PBMCs. The rearrangement joins TRBV25-1 to TRBJ1-5, with a possible D match to TRBD1 (5 bases). This TCR came from a human donor in good health (CMV status not recorded). Some clones in this sample may be carry-over from other donors' samples. Here the CDR3 reads CASSAGAGGSNQPQHF. CDR3 in DNA: TGTGCCAGCAGTGCTGGGGCGGGGGGAAGCAATCAGCCCCAGCATTTT.